Each of the 18 T cell receptor beta chains below was sequenced from the same sample in a study of blood T cell repertoires in COVID-19. Measured with immunoSEQ multiplex PCR; TCRdb has only the in-frame clones, and not every one. The sample gives about half a million clones, 70% to 90% of which show up once; approximately 3.2% is in the top ten. Sequencing used peripheral blood. These receptors came from a human donor in a cohort sampled during active COVID-19.

The V and J genes are TRBV19 and TRBJ1-2; D is ambiguous. Trimming stripped 4 bases from V and 7 bases from J, with 19 bases between. The CDR3 has 15 residues. Germline V gene sequence: CDR1 LNHDA, CDR2 SQIVND (reference sequence). The CDR3 bases are TGTGCCAGTAGTACTACTTGGGCCAGGATGGGTGGCTACACCTTC. It codes for CASSTTWARMGGYTF.

V gene TRBV5-1 combines with J gene TRBJ2-3; D not certain. V lost 5 bases, J lost 2 bases, and 12 bases lay in between. The CDR3 has 14 residues. Germline assignment: CDR1 SGHRS and CDR2 YFSETQ. This CDR3 reads CASRWSFLTDTQYF. CDR3 coding DNA: TGCGCCAGCAGATGGAGTTTCCTCACAGATACGCAGTATTTT.

This clone was counted once. This rearrangement joins TRBV19 to TRBJ1-1; 7 nucleotides match TRBD1. The V gene end was trimmed by 3 bases and the J gene end by 1 base; junction bases not matched to a gene: 2. The CDR3 sequence is 14 residues long. From germline, CDR1 is LNHDA and CDR2 SQIVND (reference sequence). CDR3 bases: TGTGCCAGTAGTATGACAGGGCGGAACACTGAAGCTTTCTTT. This codes for CASSMTGRNTEAFF.

V and J are TRBV3-1 (or the pseudogene TRBV3-2) and TRBJ2-3; the match to TRBD2 covers 13 bases. CDR1 and CDR2 (germline): LGHDT, YNNKEL (reference sequence). The CDR3 is 17 amino acids. Trimming took 1 base from V and 7 from J; bases not matched to a gene: 8. CDR3 amino acids: CASSQGGLAGKAHTQYF. In nucleotides, the CDR3 is TGTGCCAGCAGCCAAGGGGGACTAGCGGGAAAAGCACATACGCAGTATTTT.

The chain recombines TRBV3-1 (or the pseudogene TRBV3-2) with TRBJ2-2; weak D call: TRBD2 (6 bases). V lost 1 base and J 3 bases, leaving 9 bases between the germline ends. The CDR3 is 15 amino acids. The germline V gene encodes CDR1 LGHDT and CDR2 YNNKEL (reference sequence). The CDR3 sequence: CASSQVGGYTGELFF. Written as DNA, the CDR3 is TGTGCCAGCAGCCAAGTTGGAGGGTACACCGGGGAGCTGTTTTTT.

This chain links TRBV24-1 with TRBJ2-5; 9 nucleotides agree with TRBD1. The trim removed 12 bases at V and 5 bases at J, leaving 15 bases unmatched. The CDR3 spans 15 residues. Germline loops: CDR1 KGHDR, CDR2 SFDVKD. CDR3 nucleotide sequence: TGTGCCCCCGGGAGCCTGGACAGGGGCGTCGAGACCCAGTACTTC. Translation gives CAPGSLDRGVETQYF.

This clone was recorded a few times. This chain uses TRBV19 with TRBJ1-6, with unresolved D. The CDR3 runs to 14 residues. CDR1 is LNHDA, CDR2 SQIVND, per germline (reference sequence). V was clipped by 5 bases and J by 8 bases, with 13 bases between them. DNA of the CDR3: TGTGCCAGTAGTGTCAATTTGGCTGATTCACCCCTCCACTTT. Residues: CASSVNLADSPLHF.

The chain uses TRBV27 and TRBJ2-2; possible D gene TRBD1, 5 bases. Trimming removed 5 bases at V and 5 bases at J, with 15 bases between. This CDR3 has 15 amino acids. The germline V gene encodes CDR1 MNHEY and CDR2 SMNVEV (reference sequence). The CDR3, as DNA: TGTGCCAGCAGTCCCCAGGGTATGGTGACCGGGGAGCTGTTTTTT. Translated: CASSPQGMVTGELFF.

CDR3 nucleotide sequence: TGTGCCAGCAGCATATCCCGGGACTTCAATGAGCAGTTCTTC. Its protein product is CASSISRDFNEQFF. V usage is TRBV7-3 and J usage is TRBJ2-1, with D possibly TRBD2 on 6 matching bases. Germline CDR1 and CDR2: SGHTA and FQGTGA. Trimming pared 5 bases from V and 6 bases from J, leaving 14 bases between. The CDR3 is made up of 14 amino acids. Supplemented by reference TRBV7-3 and TRBJ2-1, the full variable domain reads GAGVSQTPSNKVTEKGKYVELRCDPISGHTALYWYRQSLGQGPEFLIYFQGTGAADDSGLPNDRFFAVRPEGSVSTLKIQRTERGDSAVYLCASSISRDFNEQFFGPGTRLTVL.

The chain is built from TRBV5-1 and TRBJ2-3; maybe TRBD1 (8 bases). The germline gives CDR1 SGHRS, CDR2 YFSETQ. V was trimmed by 0 bases and J by 4 bases, leaving 15 bases between them. The CDR3 spans 16 residues. CDR3 protein: CASSLVQGEGPDTQYF. The CDR3 coding sequence is TGCGCCAGCAGCTTGGTACAGGGGGAGGGACCAGATACGCAGTATTTT.

The chain couples TRBV28 to TRBJ2-7, with 9 positions matching TRBD2. The germline CDR1 and CDR2 sequences are MDHEN and SYDVKM. With V trimmed by 7 bases and J by 2 bases, 9 bases remained unmatched. CDR3 length equals 15 residues. The CDR3 DNA is TGTGCCAGCAAAATAGCGGGAGAGGAAGCCTACGAGCAGTACTTC. It encodes CASKIAGEEAYEQYF.

The chain uses TRBV10-3 and TRBJ1-2, with 9 positions matching TRBD1. V shed 5 bases and J 5 bases; nucleotides not matched to a gene: 9. This CDR3 is built from 15 residues. Germline V gives CDR1 ENHRY, CDR2 SYGVKD. The CDR3 loop is CAISIAGTGIYGYTF. In DNA, the CDR3 is TGTGCCATCAGTATTGCCGGGACAGGGATATATGGCTACACCTTC.

In its sample, this clone was seen a few times. J is TRBJ1-5 and V is TRBV30; D may be TRBD1 (6 bases). The CDR3 consists of 14 residues. Per the germline V gene, CDR1 is GTSNPN and CDR2 is SVGIG (reference sequence). The germline V and J ends were trimmed by 0 bases and 4 bases, with 10 bases remaining between them. CDR3 in amino acids: CAWSVRTVNQPQHF. The CDR3 DNA reads as TGTGCCTGGAGTGTTCGGACAGTTAATCAGCCCCAGCATTTT.

The rearrangement joins TRBV15 to TRBJ1-1; 7 nucleotides agree with TRBD1. This CDR3 is 19 amino acids long. Germline V gene lookup returns CDR1 LNHNV and CDR2 YYDKDF (reference sequence). After removal of 0 bases from V and 3 bases from J, the junction contained 16 bases not matched to a gene. DNA of the CDR3: TGTGCCACCAGCAGAGATGTGAGCCTAGGGGGCAGGGAGGACACTGAAGCTTTCTTT. It translates to CATSRDVSLGGREDTEAFF. Full variable domain (remainder filled in from reference TRBV15 and TRBJ1-1): DAMVIQNPRYQVTQFGKPVTLSCSQTLNHNVMYWYQQKSSQAPKLLFHYYDKDFNNEADTPDNFQSRRPNTSFCFLDIRSPGLGDTAMYLCATSRDVSLGGREDTEAFFGQGTRLTVV.

The rearrangement links TRBV6-5 to TRBJ1-4; the D is unclear. Trimming stripped 8 bases from V and 7 bases from J, with 14 bases between. Germline V lookup: CDR1 MNHEY, CDR2 SVGAGI. The CDR3 has 13 amino acids. CDR3 nucleotides: TGTGCCAGCGGGCGCGGGTTAGGTGAAAAACTGTTTTTT. As protein: CASGRGLGEKLFF.

The chain links TRBV11-2 to TRBJ2-2; TRBD2 aligns across 8 bases. Germline loops: CDR1 SGHAT, CDR2 FQNNGV. Losses at the gene ends were 4 bases for V and 4 bases for J; bases not matched to a gene: 5. This CDR3 has 15 residues. The DNA of the CDR3 is TGTGCCAGCAGCTCCCCCGCGGGAGGCACCGGGGAGCTGTTTTTT. It encodes CASSSPAGGTGELFF.

The genes are TRBV2 and TRBJ2-7; TRBD1 matches at 9 bases. CDR3 length: 14 residues. Germline values: CDR1 SNHLY, CDR2 FYNNEI. Germline trimming cut 7 bases from V and 2 bases from J; bases unmatched to any gene: 6. The CDR3 protein is CASTRDRVAYEQYF. The CDR3 DNA reads TGTGCCAGCACCCGGGACAGGGTCGCCTACGAGCAGTACTTC.

The chain employs TRBV5-1 and TRBJ1-4, with TRBD1 identical over 7 bases. Trimming cost V 4 bases and J 2 bases; bases outside gene matches: 8. The CDR3 has 16 amino acids. The germline CDR1 and CDR2 sequences are SGHRS and YFSETQ. The CDR3 sequence is CASSRLTGTTNEKLFF. The CDR3 nucleotides are TGCGCCAGCAGCAGGCTGACAGGGACCACTAATGAAAAACTGTTTTTT.